The sequence of this T cell receptor beta chain was determined in a study of OX40 agonist ivuxolimab in advanced cancers. Study-level information: Patients were dosed with the agonistic anti-OX40 (CD134) antibody ivuxolimab. Administration of intravenous ivuxolimab to patients occurred every 2 weeks at 0.01 to 10 mg/kg. Study conclusions and caveats: Dosing at 0.1 to 3.0 mg/kg was accompanied by clonal expansion of CD4+ and CD8+ blood T cells by week 6. Specificity for antigen went undetermined in the expanded peripheral T cells.

The CDR3 has 13 residues. The V end was cut by 10 bases, the J end by 4 bases, with 17 bases between. The germline CDR1 and CDR2 sequences are MDHEN and SYDVKM. Clones were read by immunoSEQ multiplex PCR, and TCRdb kept only the in-frame ones, dropping some. The sample carries 50,000 to 65,000 clones, approximately 86% recorded once. As to this clone: What it recognizes is unknown.

The chain carries TRBV28 and TRBJ2-7; TRBD2 is a possible D gene (7 bases). The source was CD4+ or CD8+ T cells sorted from blood, collected in a trial of the OX40 agonist ivuxolimab. The source of this sequence is an adult with an advanced solid tumor such as melanoma, head and neck, liver or kidney cancer. The chain's CDR3 is CAIYRGRGYEQYF. The CDR3 DNA reads as TGTGCCATATACCGGGGGAGGGGGTACGAGCAGTACTTC.